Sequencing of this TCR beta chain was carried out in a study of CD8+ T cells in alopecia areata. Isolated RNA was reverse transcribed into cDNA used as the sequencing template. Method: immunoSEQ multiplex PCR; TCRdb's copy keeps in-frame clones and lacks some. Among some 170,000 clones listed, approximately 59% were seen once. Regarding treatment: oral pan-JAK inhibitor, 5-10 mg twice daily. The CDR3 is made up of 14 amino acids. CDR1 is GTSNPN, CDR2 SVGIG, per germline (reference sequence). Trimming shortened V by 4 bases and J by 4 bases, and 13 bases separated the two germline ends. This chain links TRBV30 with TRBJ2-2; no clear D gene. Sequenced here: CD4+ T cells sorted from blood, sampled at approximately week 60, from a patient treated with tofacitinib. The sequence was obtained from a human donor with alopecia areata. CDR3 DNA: TGTGCCTGGACCAGCCTAGATTTCACCGGGGAGCTGTTTTTT. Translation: CAWTSLDFTGELFF. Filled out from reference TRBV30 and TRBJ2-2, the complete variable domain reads SQTIHQWPATLVQPVGSPLSLECTVEGTSNPNLYWYRQAAGRGLQLLFYSVGIGQISSEVPQNLSASRPQDRQFILSSKKLLLSDSGFYLCAWTSLDFTGELFFGEGSRLTVL.